One T cell receptor beta chain is described in this entry. Its matching antigen is unknown. One entry per CDR3 protein, without DNA, is what TCRdb gives after re-calling the 5' RACE reads. The sample has 550,000 to 600,000 distinct CDR3 sequences. The record originates from a study of T cells expressing NK-cell markers. Findings of the study overall: Whether expanded NKG2C-expressing T cell clones recognize HCMV is unknown.

This sequence was found in a man between 18 and 29 years old in good health. Sequenced input: blood T cells: a sorted CD56 or NKG2C T cell subset, CD4+ or CD8+ T cells, or bulk PBMC T cells (not recorded which).

CDR3 amino acids: CASSRGTQAKLAFF. The rearrangement joins TRBV6-1 to TRBJ1-1; TCRdb lists TRBD1, though no DNA is available to test this call. This CDR3 comprises 14 residues. Germline CDR1 is MNHNS and CDR2 is SASEGT.